The 15 T cell receptor beta chains below come from one sample, sequenced in a study of CD8+ T cells in alopecia areata. Treatment defined: oral pan-JAK inhibitor, 5-10 mg twice daily. In each case, RNA was isolated and then reverse transcribed into cDNA as the sequencing template. Method: immunoSEQ multiplex PCR; TCRdb's copy keeps in-frame clones and lacks some. This sample has 150,000 to 200,000 clones, with about three fifths found just once. Specimen: CD4+ T cells sorted from blood, collected at week 4, from a patient treated with tofacitinib. The receptors come from a human donor with alopecia areata.

This chain uses TRBV5-1 with TRBJ2-5, with D unresolved. CDR1 is SGHRS and CDR2 is YFSETQ in the germline V gene. The V and J ends lost 0 bases and 2 bases respectively, with 8 bases between them. The CDR3 is made up of 14 amino acids. CDR3 sequence reads: CASSLALNQETQYF. The CDR3 DNA reads as TGCGCCAGCAGCTTGGCCCTGAATCAAGAGACCCAGTACTTC.

The genes are TRBV4-1 and TRBJ1-2; D gene unclear. CDR3 size: 18 residues. From germline, CDR1 is MGHRA and CDR2 YSYEKL. Trimming cost V 0 bases and J 0 bases, with 17 bases left between them. Here the CDR3 DNA reads TGCGCCAGCAGCCAAGATCAACACCCAGACCCCTCTAACTATGGCTACACCTTC. Translated: CASSQDQHPDPSNYGYTF.

The gene calls are TRBV30 and TRBJ2-2; D remains unclear. The CDR3 is 13 residues long. V was pared by 0 bases and J by 4 bases, with 6 bases between. The germline V gene encodes CDR1 GTSNPN and CDR2 SVGIG (reference sequence). CDR3 sequence: CAWSVNPTGELFF. Here the CDR3 DNA reads TGTGCCTGGAGTGTAAACCCCACCGGGGAGCTGTTTTTT.

This chain uses TRBV5-1 with TRBJ2-5; 7 nucleotides match TRBD2. CDR1 is SGHRS, CDR2 YFSETQ, per germline. V was pared by 2 bases and J by 2 bases, with 6 bases of the junction left unmatched. CDR3 length: 15 residues. The CDR3 protein is CASSFERGPQETQYF. The CDR3 DNA is TGCGCCAGCAGCTTCGAGCGGGGACCGCAAGAGACCCAGTACTTC.

This clone was counted a few times. CDR3 residues: CSVHRTLQETQYF. The CDR3 DNA follows: TGCAGCGTTCATCGGACACTACAAGAGACCCAGTACTTC. This chain connects TRBV29-1 to TRBJ2-5, with D possibly TRBD1 on 5 matching bases. The CDR3 loop spans 13 amino acids. CDR1 SQVTM and CDR2 ANQGSEA come from the germline V gene. The V end was cut by 5 bases, the J end by 2 bases, with 12 bases between.

V gene TRBV30 combines with J gene TRBJ1-5; TRBD1 aligns across 9 bases. Germline V lookup: CDR1 GTSNPN, CDR2 SVGIG (reference sequence). The CDR3 contains 13 residues. Trimming at V came to 5 bases and at J to 6 bases, leaving 5 bases not matched to a gene. The CDR3 DNA sequence: TGTGCCTGGGGGACAGGGATTAGTCAGCCCCAGCATTTT. This translates into CAWGTGISQPQHF.

The chain is built from TRBV30 and TRBJ2-7; D call uncertain. The CDR3 extends over 13 amino acids. V was pared by 0 bases and J by 2 bases, with 8 bases between. The germline gives CDR1 GTSNPN, CDR2 SVGIG (reference sequence). In DNA form, the CDR3 reads TGTGCCTGGAGTGTCTGGCAAGCCTACGAGCAGTACTTC. It yields the protein CAWSVWQAYEQYF.

This clone was counted a few times. The chain uses TRBV18 and TRBJ1-6; D ambiguous. V lost 3 bases, J lost 6 bases, and 9 bases lay in between. Germline CDR1 KGHSH, CDR2 LQKENI. This CDR3 contains 14 residues. CDR3 sequence: CASSPTASNSPLHF. CDR3 DNA: TGTGCCAGCTCACCTACTGCTTCTAATTCACCCCTCCACTTT.

The rearrangement joins TRBV29-1 to TRBJ2-2; a weak D match, TRBD2 (6 bases). The V gene lost 4 bases and the J gene lost 7 bases, with 13 bases spanning the gap. Germline V gives CDR1 SQVTM, CDR2 ANQGSEA. This CDR3 comprises 13 residues. CDR3 in DNA: TGCAGCGTTGGTGCGGGGCGGGGCGGGGAGCTGTTTTTT. Protein product: CSVGAGRGGELFF.

Concerning this clone: Distinct nucleotide sequences in the sample also encode this CDR3. The chain is built from TRBV7-9 and TRBJ2-5; D unresolved. The germline gives CDR1 SEHNR, CDR2 FQNEAQ (reference sequence). The CDR3 has 11 residues. The V end lost 4 bases, the J end lost 4 bases, and 4 bases lay between the germline ends. The CDR3: CASSSGETQYF. In nucleotides, the CDR3 is TGTGCCAGCAGCTCGGGAGAGACCCAGTACTTC.

A few counts support this clone. V and J are TRBV5-4 and TRBJ2-1; 7 nucleotides align to TRBD2. With V trimmed by 6 bases and J by 5 bases, 8 bases remained unmatched. CDR3 length equals 14 residues. In germline, CDR1 is SGHNT, CDR2 YYREEE (reference sequence). The CDR3 sequence is CASTPRGRDNEQFF. In nucleotides, the CDR3 is TGTGCCAGCACCCCGAGAGGGAGGGACAATGAGCAGTTCTTC.

This chain connects TRBV6-5 to TRBJ2-6; no clear D. CDR1 MNHEY and CDR2 SVGAGI come from the germline V gene. CDR3 size: 14 residues. V was clipped by 4 bases and J by 0 bases, with 4 bases between them. The CDR3 DNA follows: TGTGCCAGCAGTTGGGCCTCTGGGGCCAACGTCCTGACTTTC. Protein sequence: CASSWASGANVLTF.

V usage is TRBV29-1 and J usage is TRBJ2-3; 9 bases agree with TRBD1. This CDR3 has 13 residues. Germline CDR1 SQVTM, CDR2 ANQGSEA. J was trimmed by 1 base and V by 4 bases; bases with no gene match: 0. CDR3 nucleotides: TGCAGCGTTGGGGACAGGGGCACAGATACGCAGTATTTT. Residues: CSVGDRGTDTQYF.

The chain uses TRBV2 and TRBJ1-6; D is undetermined. The CDR3 consists of 15 residues. Deletions cut 8 bases from V and 7 bases from J, with 18 bases between. Germline lookup yields CDR1 SNHLY and CDR2 FYNNEI. The CDR3: CASQRRADANSPLHF. The CDR3, as DNA: TGTGCCAGCCAACGTCGGGCAGACGCAAATTCACCCCTCCACTTT.

The DNA for the CDR3 is TGTGCCAGCAGGTTACTAGCGGGGGCGCAAGAGCAGTTCTTC. Its protein product is CASRLLAGAQEQFF. The chain is built from TRBV2 and TRBJ2-1; the match to TRBD2 covers 11 bases. The CDR3 is made up of 14 amino acids. The germline CDR1 and CDR2 sequences are SNHLY and FYNNEI. V shed 6 bases, J shed 10 bases, and the junction held 8 bases outside the gene matches. The full variable domain, completed using reference TRBV2 and TRBJ2-1, is EPEVTQTPSHQVTQMGQEVILRCVPISNHLYFYWYRQILGQKVEFLVSFYNNEISEKSEIFDDQFSVERPDGSNFTLKIRSTKLEDSAMYFCASRLLAGAQEQFFGPGTRLTVL.